This record looks at one T cell receptor beta chain sequence and its context. Its specificity is unknown. Germline V gene data show CDR1 as MNHEY and CDR2 as SVGAGI. V lost 8 bases to trimming and J lost 2 bases; unmatched junction nucleotides: 8. The length of the CDR3 is 15 residues. Every participating donor contributed approximately 9.5 milliliters of peripheral blood through a draw. Extractions gave at least 5 micrograms of total RNA per sample. These data come from a study of blood T cells in healthy people across ages. Whole-study findings and limits: Comparison with aged donors showed that long-lived donors had more naive CD4+ cells and higher diversity.

Next came a second PCR, run for roughly 6 to 11 cycles, which used a sample-barcoded 5' primer along with a J-beta primer mix. One entry per CDR3 protein, called by TCRdb with MiXCR from the 5' RACE reads. The sample includes about 1.5 million distinct CDR3 sequences, 40% to 45% of them seen just once. The sequencing sample was made of blood. The chain uses TRBV6-5 and TRBJ2-3; 9 bases are shared with TRBD1. The TCR sequence derives from a woman under 30 in good health. The DNA of the CDR3 is TGTGCCAGCCGAAAGACAGGGGGAGTCACAGATACGCAGTATTTT. Translation: CASRKTGGVTDTQYF.